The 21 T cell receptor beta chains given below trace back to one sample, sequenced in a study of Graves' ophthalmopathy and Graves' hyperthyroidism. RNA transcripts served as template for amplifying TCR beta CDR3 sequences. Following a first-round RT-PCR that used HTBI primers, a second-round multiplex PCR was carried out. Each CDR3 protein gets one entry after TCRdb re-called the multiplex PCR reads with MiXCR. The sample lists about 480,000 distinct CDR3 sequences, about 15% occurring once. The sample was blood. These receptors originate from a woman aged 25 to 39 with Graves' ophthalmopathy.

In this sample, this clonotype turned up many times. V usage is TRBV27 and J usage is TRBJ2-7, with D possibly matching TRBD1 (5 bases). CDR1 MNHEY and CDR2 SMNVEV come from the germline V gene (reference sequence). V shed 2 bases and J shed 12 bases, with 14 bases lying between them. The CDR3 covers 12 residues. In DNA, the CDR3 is TGTGCCAGCAGTTTACCCGGACACTGCCCGTACTTC. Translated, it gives CASSLPGHCPYF.

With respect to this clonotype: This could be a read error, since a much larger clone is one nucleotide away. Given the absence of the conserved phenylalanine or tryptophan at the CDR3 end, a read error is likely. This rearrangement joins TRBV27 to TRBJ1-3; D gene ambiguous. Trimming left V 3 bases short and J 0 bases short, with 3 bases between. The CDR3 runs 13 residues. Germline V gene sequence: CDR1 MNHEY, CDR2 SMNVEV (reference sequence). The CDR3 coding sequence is TGTGCCAGCAGTTTTAGCTCTGGAAACACCATATATTAT. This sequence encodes CASSFSSGNTIYY.

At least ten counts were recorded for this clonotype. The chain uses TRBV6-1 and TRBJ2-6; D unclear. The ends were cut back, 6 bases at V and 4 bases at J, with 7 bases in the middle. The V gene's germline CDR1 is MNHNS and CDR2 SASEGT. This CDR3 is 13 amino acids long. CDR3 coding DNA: TGTGCCAGCAGAATTACCGGGGCCAACGTCCTGACTTTC. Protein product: CASRITGANVLTF.

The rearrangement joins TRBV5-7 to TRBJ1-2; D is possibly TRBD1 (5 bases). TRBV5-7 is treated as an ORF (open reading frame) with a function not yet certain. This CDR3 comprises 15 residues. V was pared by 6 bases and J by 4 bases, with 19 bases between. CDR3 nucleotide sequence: TGTGCCAGCAACCAAGGCCCAGGGATTCTCTATGGCTACACCTTC. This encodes CASNQGPGILYGYTF.

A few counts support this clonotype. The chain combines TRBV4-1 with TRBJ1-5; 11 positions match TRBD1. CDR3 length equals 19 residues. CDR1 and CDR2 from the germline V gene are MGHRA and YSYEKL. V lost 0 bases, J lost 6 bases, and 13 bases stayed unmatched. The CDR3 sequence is CASSQDWKDMDRGPQPQHF. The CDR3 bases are TGCGCCAGCAGCCAAGATTGGAAAGATATGGACAGGGGGCCTCAGCCCCAGCATTTT.

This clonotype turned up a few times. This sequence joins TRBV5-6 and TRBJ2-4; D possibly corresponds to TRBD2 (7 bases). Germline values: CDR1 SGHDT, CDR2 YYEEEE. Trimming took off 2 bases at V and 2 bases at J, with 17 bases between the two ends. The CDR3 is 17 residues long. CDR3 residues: CASSLVTRGGSKNIQYF. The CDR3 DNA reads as TGTGCCAGCAGCTTAGTCACCAGGGGAGGGTCCAAAAACATTCAGTACTTC.

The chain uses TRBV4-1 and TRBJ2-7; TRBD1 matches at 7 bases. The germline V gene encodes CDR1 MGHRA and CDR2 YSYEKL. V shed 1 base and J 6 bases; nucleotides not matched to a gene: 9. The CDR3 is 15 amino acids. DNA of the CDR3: TGCGCCAGCAGCCAAGCTACAGGGGCGAGGGGCGAGCAGTACGTC. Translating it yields CASSQATGARGEQYV.

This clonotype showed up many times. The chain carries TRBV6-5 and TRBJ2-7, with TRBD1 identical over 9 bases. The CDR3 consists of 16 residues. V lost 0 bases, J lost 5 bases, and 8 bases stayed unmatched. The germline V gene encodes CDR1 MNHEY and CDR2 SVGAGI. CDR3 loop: CASSYSPGQGTHEQYF. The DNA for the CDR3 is TGTGCCAGCAGTTACTCACCGGGACAGGGTACCCACGAGCAGTACTTC.

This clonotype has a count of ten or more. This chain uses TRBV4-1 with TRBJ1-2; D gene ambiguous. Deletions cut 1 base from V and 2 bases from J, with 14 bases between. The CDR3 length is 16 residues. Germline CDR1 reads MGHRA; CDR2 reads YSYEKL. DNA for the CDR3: TGCGCCAGCAGCCAAGTACTCGTTGGAGGGAACTATGGCTACACCTTC. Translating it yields CASSQVLVGGNYGYTF.

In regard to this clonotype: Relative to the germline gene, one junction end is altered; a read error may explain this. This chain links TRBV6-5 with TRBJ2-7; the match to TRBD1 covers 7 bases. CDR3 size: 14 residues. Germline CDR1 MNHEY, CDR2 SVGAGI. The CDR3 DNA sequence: TGTGCCAGCAGTTCCTACAGGGGTTCCTACGATCAGTACTTC. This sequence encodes CASSSYRGSYDQYF.

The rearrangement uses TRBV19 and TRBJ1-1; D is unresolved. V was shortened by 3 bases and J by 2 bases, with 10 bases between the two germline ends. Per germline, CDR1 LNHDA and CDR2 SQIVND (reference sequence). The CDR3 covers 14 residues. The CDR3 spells CASSMDGINTEAFF. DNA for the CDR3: TGTGCCAGTAGTATGGACGGGATTAACACTGAAGCTTTCTTT.

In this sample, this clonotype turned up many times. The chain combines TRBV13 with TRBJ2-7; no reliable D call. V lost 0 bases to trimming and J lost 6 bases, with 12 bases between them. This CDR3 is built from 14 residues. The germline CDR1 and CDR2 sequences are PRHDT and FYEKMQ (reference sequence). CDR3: CASSLGNKAVEQYF. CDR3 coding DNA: TGTGCCAGCAGCTTAGGGAACAAGGCGGTCGAGCAGTACTTC.

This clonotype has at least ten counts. CDR3 coding DNA: TGTGCCAGCAGTGAAACAGGGGGCTTGGACGAGCAGTACTTC. This translates into CASSETGGLDEQYF. The chain employs TRBV2 and TRBJ2-7; 9 positions match TRBD1. Trimming took 2 bases from V and 5 from J; bases not matched to a gene: 4. The CDR3 runs to 14 residues. CDR1 is SNHLY, CDR2 FYNNEI, per germline.

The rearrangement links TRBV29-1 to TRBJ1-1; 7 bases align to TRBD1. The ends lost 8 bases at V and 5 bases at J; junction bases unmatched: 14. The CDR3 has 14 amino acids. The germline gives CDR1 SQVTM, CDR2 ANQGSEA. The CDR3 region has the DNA TGCAGCATAAGGGACAGACTGAAGGGAACTGAAGCTTTCTTT. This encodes CSIRDRLKGTEAFF.

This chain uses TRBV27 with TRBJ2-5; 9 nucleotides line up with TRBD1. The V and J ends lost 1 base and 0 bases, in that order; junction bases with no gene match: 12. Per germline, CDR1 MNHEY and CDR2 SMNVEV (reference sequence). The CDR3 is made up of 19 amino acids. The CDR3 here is CASSLLPRGTGTDQETQYF. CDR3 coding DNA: TGTGCCAGCAGTTTATTACCTAGAGGGACAGGGACCGACCAAGAGACCCAGTACTTC.

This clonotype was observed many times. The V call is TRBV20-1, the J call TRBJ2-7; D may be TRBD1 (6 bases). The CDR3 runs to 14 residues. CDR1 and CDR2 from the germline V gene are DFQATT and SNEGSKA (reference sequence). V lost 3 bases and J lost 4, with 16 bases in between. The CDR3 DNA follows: TGCAGTGCTAGTGGACAGAGCCCCAGGTACGAGCAGTACTTC. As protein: CSASGQSPRYEQYF.

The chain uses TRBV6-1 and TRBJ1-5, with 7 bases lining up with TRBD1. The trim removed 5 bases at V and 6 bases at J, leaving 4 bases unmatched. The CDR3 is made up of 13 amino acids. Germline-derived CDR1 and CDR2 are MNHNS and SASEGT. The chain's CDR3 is CASSQGVSQPQHF. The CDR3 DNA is TGTGCCAGCAGTCAGGGGGTCTCTCAGCCCCAGCATTTT.

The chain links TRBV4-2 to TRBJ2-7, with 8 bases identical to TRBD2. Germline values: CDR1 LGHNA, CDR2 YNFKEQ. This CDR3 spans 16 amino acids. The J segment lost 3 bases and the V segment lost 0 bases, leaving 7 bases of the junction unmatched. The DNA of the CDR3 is TGTGCCAGCAGCCAAGATTGGGGAGCGGGAGTCTACGAGCAGTACTTC. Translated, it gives CASSQDWGAGVYEQYF.

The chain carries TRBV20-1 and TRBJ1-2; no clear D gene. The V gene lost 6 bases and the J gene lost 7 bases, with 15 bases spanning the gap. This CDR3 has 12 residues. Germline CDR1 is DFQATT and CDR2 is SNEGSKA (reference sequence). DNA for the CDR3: TGCAGTGCCCGCGAGGCGGCCCGTGGCTACACCTTC. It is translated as CSAREAARGYTF.

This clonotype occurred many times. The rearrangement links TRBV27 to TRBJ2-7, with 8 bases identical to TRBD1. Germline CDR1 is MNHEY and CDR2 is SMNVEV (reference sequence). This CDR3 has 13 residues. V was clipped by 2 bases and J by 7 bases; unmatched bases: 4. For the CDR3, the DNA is TGTGCCAGCAGTTTACAGGGGGCTGATGAGCAGTACTTC. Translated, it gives CASSLQGADEQYF.

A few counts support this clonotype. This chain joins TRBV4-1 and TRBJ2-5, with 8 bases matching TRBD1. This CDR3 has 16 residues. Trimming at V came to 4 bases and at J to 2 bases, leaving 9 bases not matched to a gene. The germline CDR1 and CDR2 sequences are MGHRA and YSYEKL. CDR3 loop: CASSRGQGQTQETQYF. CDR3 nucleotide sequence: TGCGCCAGCAGCCGAGGACAGGGCCAAACGCAAGAGACCCAGTACTTC.